The 20 T cell receptor beta chains in this list originate from one sample, sequenced in a study of blood T cell repertoires in COVID-19. Libraries were prepared by immunoSEQ multiplex PCR; TCRdb keeps only in-frame clonotypes and omits some of them. The sample has approximately 40,000 clones, around nine tenths seen once. Sequencing was done on a sample of peripheral blood. These receptors originate from a human donor in a cohort sampled during active COVID-19.

This clone was observed a few times. This chain joins TRBV4-2 and TRBJ2-7; 7 positions agree with TRBD1. This CDR3 comprises 15 residues. Looked up from germline, CDR1 is LGHNA and CDR2 is YNFKEQ. With 5 bases clipped from V and 0 bases from J, the junction kept 7 bases outside the gene matches. The CDR3 DNA reads as TGTGCCAGCAGCGCAAAGAGACAGGGCTCCTACGAGCAGTACTTC. The encoded protein is CASSAKRQGSYEQYF.

The chain links TRBV9 to TRBJ1-1; D is uncertain. CDR1 and CDR2 from the germline V gene are SGDLS and YYNGEE. Trimming stripped 2 bases from V and 4 bases from J, with 9 bases between. The CDR3 is 13 residues long. The CDR3 loop is CASSVGLFTEAFF. The CDR3 coding sequence is TGTGCCAGCAGCGTTGGACTGTTCACTGAAGCTTTCTTT.

The chain couples TRBV4-2 to TRBJ2-5, with 8 bases fitting TRBD2. V lost 6 bases to trimming and J lost 2 bases; unmatched junction nucleotides: 8. The CDR3 loop spans 15 amino acids. CDR1 and CDR2 (germline): LGHNA, YNFKEQ. The CDR3 reads CASSRSGTRQETQYF. CDR3 bases: TGTGCCAGCAGTCGATCCGGGACTAGACAAGAGACCCAGTACTTC.

The chain joins TRBV7-8 to TRBJ2-1; TRBD2 aligns across 10 bases. V shed 5 bases and J 5 bases; nucleotides not matched to a gene: 6. This CDR3 is built from 15 residues. Per germline, CDR1 SGHVS and CDR2 FQNEAQ. The CDR3 DNA reads as TGTGCCAGCAGCCCATGGACTAGCGGCCACAATGAGCAGTTCTTC. It codes for CASSPWTSGHNEQFF.

The rearrangement uses TRBV25-1 and TRBJ2-1; 9 bases fit TRBD2. V was clipped by 7 bases and J by 4 bases; unmatched bases: 5. The CDR3 is made up of 14 amino acids. The germline gives CDR1 MGHDK, CDR2 SYGVNS. CDR3 protein: CASTIAGDYNEQFF. The CDR3 nucleotides read TGTGCCAGCACCATAGCGGGGGATTACAATGAGCAGTTCTTC.

Only a few counts were recorded for this clone. The chain couples TRBV11-2 to TRBJ2-7, with D hard to call. Germline CDR1 is SGHAT and CDR2 is FQNNGV. Trimming pared 3 bases from V and 2 bases from J, leaving 8 bases between. There are 13 residues in the CDR3. CDR3 coding DNA: TGTGCCAGCAGCTTTGAGTTTACCTACGAGCAGTACTTC. It yields the protein CASSFEFTYEQYF.

The chain combines TRBV7-9 with TRBJ1-6, with 10 positions matching TRBD1. There are 18 residues in the CDR3. Trimming took 6 bases from V and 0 from J; bases not matched to a gene: 8. Germline CDR1 is SEHNR and CDR2 is FQNEAQ (reference sequence). The CDR3 protein is CASSWTGGSSSYNSPLHF. CDR3 nucleotides: TGTGCCAGCAGTTGGACAGGGGGTAGTAGCTCCTATAATTCACCCCTCCACTTT.

The V gene is TRBV6-5, the J gene TRBJ2-4, with a possible D match to TRBD2 (5 bases). Trimming shortened V by 0 bases and J by 7 bases, and 10 bases separated the two germline ends. The CDR3 is 14 amino acids. The germline gives CDR1 MNHEY, CDR2 SVGAGI. CDR3 DNA: TGTGCCAGCAGTTACTCCTCGCCGGGGAACATTCAGTACTTC. Amino acid sequence: CASSYSSPGNIQYF.

V gene TRBV19 combines with J gene TRBJ2-1; 8 bases are shared with TRBD2. The germline gives CDR1 LNHDA, CDR2 SQIVND (reference sequence). The CDR3 contains 14 residues. The V and J ends lost 8 bases and 3 bases, in that order; junction bases with no gene match: 6. In DNA, the CDR3 is TGTGCCAGTGGCACCGGGGGGGGCTACAATGAGCAGTTCTTC. It codes for CASGTGGGYNEQFF.

This chain joins TRBV4-1 and TRBJ2-7, with 7 positions matching TRBD1. The germline V gene encodes CDR1 MGHRA and CDR2 YSYEKL. The CDR3 sequence is 14 residues long. Trimming removed 5 bases from V and 1 base from J; junction bases left unmatched: 5. The CDR3 sequence: CASSLDRASYEQYF. The CDR3 nucleotides read TGCGCCAGCAGCTTAGACAGGGCGTCCTACGAGCAGTACTTC.

The chain recombines TRBV2 with TRBJ1-5; D gene uncertain. The length of the CDR3 is 14 residues. CDR1 is SNHLY, CDR2 FYNNEI, per germline. V shed 6 bases and J shed 5 bases, with 14 bases lying between them. CDR3 loop: CASRRSAADQPQHF. The CDR3 region has the DNA TGTGCCAGCAGGCGGTCCGCCGCCGATCAGCCCCAGCATTTT.

The chain uses TRBV5-6 and TRBJ1-2; D is perhaps TRBD1 (6 bases). CDR1 is SGHDT, CDR2 YYEEEE, per germline. Trimming left V 3 bases short and J 6 bases short, with 21 bases between. This CDR3 comprises 16 residues. CDR3 in amino acids: CASSSGLRAGADGYTF. CDR3 in DNA: TGTGCCAGCAGCTCCGGACTTAGAGCGGGGGCCGATGGCTACACCTTC.

The chain is built from TRBV12-3 or TRBV12-4 and TRBJ2-5; TRBD1 matches 7 bases. This CDR3 comprises 13 residues. The junction had 4 bases not matched to a gene; V was cut back by 5 bases and J by 4 bases. The CDR3 nucleotides read TGTGCCAGCAGTCTCCGGGACAGAGAGACCCAGTACTTC. This sequence encodes CASSLRDRETQYF.

The chain couples TRBV7-9 to TRBJ2-7, with 7 bases fitting TRBD1. The germline gives CDR1 SEHNR, CDR2 FQNEAQ (reference sequence). CDR3 length: 16 residues. The junction had 8 bases not matched to a gene; V was cut back by 3 bases and J by 0 bases. In nucleotides, the CDR3 is TGTGCCAGCAGCTTGGGGATGACAGGGAGCTCCTACGAGCAGTACTTC. It specifies CASSLGMTGSSYEQYF.

The chain couples TRBV30 to TRBJ1-2; TRBD1 might be the D (5 bases). Trimming removed 0 bases at V and 5 bases at J, with 16 bases between. CDR3 size: 15 residues. Germline assignment: CDR1 GTSNPN and CDR2 SVGIG (reference sequence). This chain's CDR3 is CAWSVPQAASYGYTF. The CDR3, as DNA: TGTGCCTGGAGTGTACCACAGGCCGCTTCTTATGGCTACACCTTC.

The rearrangement uses TRBV24-1 and TRBJ2-3, with 10 bases identical to TRBD2. The length of the CDR3 is 16 residues. Germline V gene data show CDR1 as KGHDR and CDR2 as SFDVKD. J lost 0 bases, V lost 6 bases, and 5 bases had no gene match. Written as DNA, the CDR3 is TGTGCCACCAGTAGCGGGGGGGCGGGAAGCACAGATACGCAGTATTTT. It encodes CATSSGGAGSTDTQYF.

The chain links TRBV28 to TRBJ2-7; D gene uncertain. Trimming removed 7 bases at V and 2 bases at J, with 6 bases between. This CDR3 is built from 11 residues. Germline V gene lookup returns CDR1 MDHEN and CDR2 SYDVKM. CDR3 coding DNA: TGTGCCAGCACCAATGCCTACGAGCAGTACTTC. Its translation is CASTNAYEQYF. Full variable domain (outside the CDR3, taken from reference TRBV28 and TRBJ2-7): DVKVTQSSRYLVKRTGEKVFLECVQDMDHENMFWYRQDPGLGLRLIYFSYDVKMKEKGDIPEGYSVSREKKERFSLILESASTNQTSMYLCASTNAYEQYFGPGTRLTVT.

The chain is built from TRBV18 and TRBJ2-7; the D gene is possibly TRBD2 (6 bases). V was trimmed by 3 bases and J by 2 bases, leaving 11 bases between them. This CDR3 has 14 residues. Germline CDR1 KGHSH, CDR2 LQKENI. The CDR3 is CASSPARGTYEQYF. The CDR3 DNA follows: TGTGCCAGCTCACCGGCTCGGGGGACCTACGAGCAGTACTTC.

This clone was counted a single time. The V gene is TRBV18, the J gene TRBJ2-7; D gene uncertain. The CDR3 loop spans 16 amino acids. CDR1 and CDR2 (germline): KGHSH, LQKENI. V was shortened by 6 bases and J by 0 bases, with 18 bases between the two germline ends. For the CDR3, the DNA is TGTGCCAGCTCGCGTCCCCCCCCCGCGAGCTCCTACGAGCAGTACTTC. Its translation: CASSRPPPASSYEQYF.

The chain links TRBV4-1 to TRBJ2-7; the match to TRBD1 covers 8 bases. Looked up from germline, CDR1 is MGHRA and CDR2 is YSYEKL. Germline trimming cut 3 bases from V and 3 bases from J; bases unmatched to any gene: 10. The length of the CDR3 is 16 residues. CDR3 sequence: CASSQHHGQGGYEQYF. The CDR3 coding sequence is TGCGCCAGCAGCCAGCACCATGGACAGGGAGGCTACGAGCAGTACTTC.